The 12 T cell receptor beta chains below all came from one sample that was sequenced in a study of beta chain features in type 1 diabetes. Study-level results: There was a moderate but significant shortening of TCRB CDR3s in all four CD4+ subsets of Type 1 diabetes patients.

No antigen is known for these receptors. Every isolated RNA sample was fully reverse transcribed, so sequencing captured expressed TCRB transcripts. Generated by immunoSEQ multiplex PCR, the TCRdb table keeps only in-frame clones and is missing some. This table has 600,000 or so clones, around 12% appearing once. Sequencing used naive CD4+ T cells from blood. These TCRs come from a young man with type 1 diabetes.

CDR3 bases: TGTGCCAGCAGCCTTGACCCGGCCAGGCAGCAGTACTTC. It yields the protein CASSLDPARQQYF. The chain couples TRBV5-4 to TRBJ2-7; D not resolved. Trimming left V 4 bases short and J 8 bases short, with 16 bases between. CDR3 size: 13 residues. Germline CDR1 is SGHNT and CDR2 is YYREEE (reference sequence).

This clone was observed a handful of times. The V call is TRBV6-5, the J call TRBJ1-1, with D perhaps matching TRBD1 (6 bases). Germline V lookup: CDR1 MNHEY, CDR2 SVGAGI. With 6 bases removed from V and 1 base from J, the gap between germline ends came to 6 bases. The CDR3 length is 12 residues. In DNA, the CDR3 is TGTGCCAGCAGGACAGGGAACACTGAAGCTTTCTTT. Amino acids: CASRTGNTEAFF.

The chain joins TRBV6-1 to TRBJ2-2; D is possibly TRBD1 (5 bases). The CDR3 covers 14 residues. Germline V gene data show CDR1 as MNHNS and CDR2 as SASEGT. CDR3 region: CADRDDTGAGELFF. The CDR3 bases are TGTGCAGACCGAGATGACACAGGTGCCGGGGAGCTGTTTTTT.

The J gene is TRBJ1-2, the V gene TRBV4-2; TRBD1 agrees at 7 bases. This CDR3 region has 16 residues. The trim removed 6 bases at V and 4 bases at J, leaving 14 bases unmatched. Germline lookup yields CDR1 LGHNA and CDR2 YNFKEQ. In DNA, the CDR3 is TGTGCCAGCAGGCCCAAGGAGGGGGCGGGTAGCTATGGCTACACCTTC. As protein: CASRPKEGAGSYGYTF.

This rearrangement joins TRBV18 to TRBJ2-3; D gene ambiguous. V was clipped by 2 bases and J by 4 bases, with 7 bases between them. The CDR3 has 13 residues. The germline V gene encodes CDR1 KGHSH and CDR2 LQKENI. The chain's CDR3 is CASSPSSADTQYF. The CDR3 DNA reads TGTGCCAGCTCACCATCCTCCGCAGATACGCAGTATTTT.

In this sample, this clone turned up a few times. This chain connects TRBV6-5 to TRBJ1-4; TRBD1 matches 10 bases. CDR1 is MNHEY, CDR2 SVGAGI, per germline. The trim removed 7 bases at V and 7 bases at J, leaving 6 bases unmatched. CDR3 length: 14 residues. The chain's CDR3 is CASTSGQGSEKLFF. The CDR3 DNA is TGTGCCAGCACGTCGGGACAGGGGAGTGAAAAACTGTTTTTT.

This chain uses TRBV4-3 with TRBJ1-3, with a weak D call TRBD1 (5 bases). CDR3 size: 15 residues. V was cut by 1 base and J by 2 bases, with 9 bases left in between. Germline values: CDR1 LGHNA, CDR2 YSLEER. CDR3 DNA: TGCGCCAGCAGCCAAGGGCAGGGCCCTGGAAACACCATATATTTT. This translates into CASSQGQGPGNTIYF.

The table lists this clone with a few counts. The chain employs TRBV5-6 and TRBJ1-6; D remains unclear. V was trimmed by 4 bases and J by 9 bases, leaving 14 bases between them. Looked up from germline, CDR1 is SGHDT and CDR2 is YYEEEE. This CDR3 comprises 14 residues. In nucleotides, the CDR3 is TGTGCCAGCAGCCGACGGGAGGGAACTTCACCCCTCCACTTT. This codes for CASSRREGTSPLHF.

This clone has just a few counts. The chain recombines TRBV7-9 with TRBJ1-2; D gene ambiguous. Trimming pared 3 bases from V and 4 bases from J, leaving 9 bases between. The CDR3 spans 13 residues. Germline assignment: CDR1 SEHNR and CDR2 FQNEAQ (reference sequence). The CDR3 nucleotides are TGTGCCAGCAGCTTTGACACGGCCTATGGCTACACCTTC. This encodes CASSFDTAYGYTF.

The sample holds a few counts of this clone. The chain has TRBV7-8 and TRBJ2-1; tentatively, D is TRBD1 (6 bases). This CDR3 region has 15 residues. The germline V gene has CDR1 SGHVS and CDR2 FQNEAQ. Between the trimmed V and J ends, which lost 3 bases and 12 bases, there was a span of 21 bases. DNA of the CDR3: TGTGCCAGCAGCTTCGGACAGATCCCTAATGAGTGGCAGTTCTTC. Amino acid sequence: CASSFGQIPNEWQFF.

This clone was seen a few times. This chain joins TRBV9 and TRBJ2-1; 7 bases fit TRBD2. Germline V lookup: CDR1 SGDLS, CDR2 YYNGEE. J gave up 3 bases and V 0 bases, and 3 bases lay outside the gene matches. The CDR3 is 15 residues long. The CDR3 DNA sequence: TGTGCCAGCAGCGTAGCGGCGGGGGTCTACAATGAGCAGTTCTTC. Its protein product is CASSVAAGVYNEQFF.

The rearrangement links TRBV7-2 to TRBJ2-3, with D possibly matching TRBD1 (6 bases). The CDR3 runs 16 residues. Trimming cost V 0 bases and J 0 bases, with 10 bases left between them. CDR1 SGHTA and CDR2 FQGNSA come from the germline V gene. The CDR3 DNA follows: TGTGCCAGCAGCTTAGCAGGCCAGGGGAGCACAGATACGCAGTATTTT. It translates to CASSLAGQGSTDTQYF.